These 19 T cell receptor beta chains share one sample of origin, sequenced in a study of cytomegalovirus exposure and HLA in healthy donors. The PCR made use of 60 Vbeta and 13 Jbeta primers. The method was immunoSEQ multiplex PCR; TCRdb's version includes in-frame clones alone and lacks a portion of them. This sample has about 300,000 clones, with more than 80% found just once. What was sequenced was PBMCs. Source of these receptors: a man in his forties or fifties in good health and CMV-seropositive.

The V and J genes are TRBV15 and TRBJ2-7; D possibly corresponds to TRBD1 (6 bases). This CDR3 has 14 amino acids. Germline CDR1 is LNHNV and CDR2 is YYDKDF (reference sequence). Trimming took 0 bases from V and 6 from J, leaving 12 bases between them. The CDR3 DNA reads TGTGCCACCAGCAGAGATCAGGCAGGGGTCGAGCAGTACTTC. It codes for CATSRDQAGVEQYF.

Comment on this clone: The same CDR3 is also encoded by other DNA sequences in this sample. CDR3 region: CAISKGAQETQYF. CDR3 bases: TGTGCCATCAGTAAAGGGGCCCAAGAGACCCAGTACTTC. The chain has TRBV10-3 and TRBJ2-5; the D gene is possibly TRBD1 (5 bases). The CDR3 extends over 13 amino acids. Germline lookup yields CDR1 ENHRY and CDR2 SYGVKD. With 5 bases removed from V and 1 base from J, the gap between germline ends came to 8 bases.

This chain uses TRBV2 with TRBJ2-3, with 7 bases lining up with TRBD1. In germline, CDR1 is SNHLY, CDR2 FYNNEI. J was trimmed by 0 bases and V by 5 bases; bases with no gene match: 2. The CDR3 contains 14 residues. CDR3 nucleotide sequence: TGTGCCAGCAGTAGACAGGGTAGCACAGATACGCAGTATTTT. Protein sequence: CASSRQGSTDTQYF.

The chain recombines TRBV7-2 with TRBJ2-2, with 9 bases lining up with TRBD1. The CDR3 covers 16 residues. V shed 7 bases and J 4 bases; nucleotides not matched to a gene: 10. Germline V gene lookup returns CDR1 SGHTA and CDR2 FQGNSA. CDR3 coding DNA: TGTGCCAGCAAACACGTAGGACAGGGGCCCACCGGGGAGCTGTTTTTT. This gives the protein CASKHVGQGPTGELFF.

In its sample, this clone was seen a few times. The chain couples TRBV5-1 to TRBJ2-6; no definite D call. CDR1 is SGHRS, CDR2 YFSETQ, per germline. V lost 2 bases and J lost 0, with 3 bases in between. The CDR3 is 14 amino acids. DNA for the CDR3: TGCGCCAGCAGCTTCGGCTCTGGGGCCAACGTCCTGACTTTC. It translates to CASSFGSGANVLTF.

The genes are TRBV5-1 and TRBJ2-1; possible D gene TRBD1, 6 bases. The germline CDR1 and CDR2 sequences are SGHRS and YFSETQ. The CDR3 contains 15 residues. V was shortened by 4 bases and J by 5 bases, with 16 bases between the two germline ends. The CDR3: CASSLADRRHNEQFF. For the CDR3, the DNA is TGCGCCAGCAGCCTGGCCGACAGGAGGCACAATGAGCAGTTCTTC.

The chain carries TRBV7-2 and TRBJ1-3; 7 nucleotides match TRBD1. After removal of 5 bases from V and 2 bases from J, the junction contained 6 bases not matched to a gene. CDR1 and CDR2 from the germline V gene are SGHTA and FQGNSA. CDR3 size: 15 residues. The CDR3 protein is CASSASTGTGNTIYF. The DNA for the CDR3 is TGTGCCAGCAGCGCCTCGACAGGGACTGGAAACACCATATATTTT.

The chain employs TRBV27 and TRBJ2-7, with TRBD2 as a possible D gene (6 bases). Between the trimmed V and J ends, which lost 8 bases and 2 bases, there was a span of 10 bases. The germline gives CDR1 MNHEY, CDR2 SMNVEV (reference sequence). This CDR3 contains 12 residues. The CDR3 sequence: CASFGSPYEQYF. The CDR3 nucleotides read TGTGCCAGCTTCGGGAGTCCCTACGAGCAGTACTTC.

The chain couples TRBV7-3 to TRBJ2-1; D ambiguous. CDR3 length: 15 amino acids. V was pared by 1 base and J by 0 bases, with 7 bases between. The germline V gene encodes CDR1 SGHTA and CDR2 FQGTGA. CDR3 in DNA: TGTGCCAGCAGCTTAAGCTCGAGCTCCTACAATGAGCAGTTCTTC. Translation: CASSLSSSSYNEQFF.

This clone has a single count. The chain employs TRBV6-6 and TRBJ2-1; the match to TRBD1 covers 9 bases. Trimming cost V 5 bases and J 1 base; bases outside gene matches: 3. The CDR3 spans 15 residues. Germline values: CDR1 MNHNY, CDR2 SVGAGI (reference sequence). The CDR3 region has the DNA TGTGCCAGCAGTGACAGGGGGGGTTCCTACAATGAGCAGTTCTTC. It yields the protein CASSDRGGSYNEQFF.

V and J are TRBV6-5 and TRBJ1-2; TRBD1 agrees at 8 bases. This CDR3 is 12 amino acids long. The V segment lost 5 bases and the J segment 8 bases; nucleotides outside the gene matches: 4. Germline V gene sequence: CDR1 MNHEY, CDR2 SVGAGI. CDR3 sequence: CASSPDRDGYTF. In DNA, the CDR3 is TGTGCCAGCAGTCCGGACAGGGACGGCTACACCTTC.

This clone was detected only once. The chain combines TRBV28 with TRBJ2-4, with TRBD1 matching over 7 bases. Germline V lookup: CDR1 MDHEN, CDR2 SYDVKM. With 6 bases clipped from V and 1 base from J, the junction kept 3 bases outside the gene matches. This CDR3 spans 14 amino acids. The CDR3 DNA reads TGTGCCAGCAGACCGACAGGGGCCAAAAACATTCAGTACTTC. Its translation is CASRPTGAKNIQYF.

This clone has just a few counts. The V call is TRBV19, the J call TRBJ1-5; D is perhaps TRBD1 (5 bases). The germline gives CDR1 LNHDA, CDR2 SQIVND (reference sequence). Trimming stripped 2 bases from V and 4 bases from J, with 15 bases between. The CDR3 runs to 16 residues. The CDR3 DNA reads as TGTGCCAGTAGTATAAGAGACGGGACTCTAAATCAGCCCCAGCATTTT. This sequence encodes CASSIRDGTLNQPQHF.

The CDR3 is CASSLEGSNTEAFF. CDR3 coding DNA: TGTGCCAGCAGCTTAGAGGGGTCGAACACTGAAGCTTTCTTT. The genes are TRBV7-2 and TRBJ1-1; D might be TRBD1 (5 bases). This CDR3 region has 14 residues. The germline CDR1 and CDR2 sequences are SGHTA and FQGNSA. V lost 1 base and J 1 base, leaving 7 bases between the germline ends.

This clone has a single count. The V call is TRBV28, the J call TRBJ1-5; TRBD1 is a possible D gene (5 bases). Germline V CDR1 and CDR2: MDHEN, SYDVKM. Deletions cut 5 bases from V and 0 bases from J, with 17 bases between. The CDR3 sequence is 17 residues long. In DNA form, the CDR3 reads TGTGCCAGCAGTAAGTTCCGTGGGGGGGGTAGCAATCAGCCCCAGCATTTT. It specifies CASSKFRGGGSNQPQHF.

This clone was observed once. This sequence joins TRBV29-1 and TRBJ2-3; TRBD2 matches 12 bases. There are 16 residues in the CDR3. With 3 bases clipped from V and 2 bases from J, the junction kept 6 bases outside the gene matches. Germline V gene sequence: CDR1 SQVTM, CDR2 ANQGSEA. CDR3 nucleotide sequence: TGCAGCGTTGAGGAAGGACTAGCGGGATACACAGATACGCAGTATTTT. As protein: CSVEEGLAGYTDTQYF.

This chain joins TRBV29-1 and TRBJ2-7, with TRBD1 matching 10 bases. This CDR3 is built from 14 residues. After removal of 6 bases from V and 6 bases from J, the junction contained 11 bases not matched to a gene. Germline lookup yields CDR1 SQVTM and CDR2 ANQGSEA. CDR3 in amino acids: CSVERWDRGREQYF. As DNA, the CDR3 is TGCAGCGTAGAACGATGGGACAGGGGACGCGAGCAGTACTTC.

The chain has TRBV5-1 and TRBJ1-3; D is unresolved. V lost 2 bases and J 0 bases, leaving 12 bases between the germline ends. In germline, CDR1 is SGHRS, CDR2 YFSETQ. The CDR3 consists of 16 residues. The CDR3 is CASSLLSGASGNTIYF. As DNA, the CDR3 is TGCGCCAGCAGCTTACTTTCGGGTGCCTCTGGAAACACCATATATTTT.

The chain recombines TRBV6-5 with TRBJ2-7; 9 positions match TRBD1. Trimming cost V 0 bases and J 5 bases; bases outside gene matches: 2. Germline V gene data show CDR1 as MNHEY and CDR2 as SVGAGI. The CDR3 runs 14 residues. The CDR3 here is CASSYSGTGHEQYF. CDR3 bases: TGTGCCAGCAGTTACTCTGGGACAGGGCACGAGCAGTACTTC.